Each of the 11 T cell receptor beta chains below was sequenced from the same sample in a study of cytomegalovirus exposure and HLA in healthy donors. The table came from immunoSEQ multiplex PCR; TCRdb's copy has only in-frame clones and leaves some out. The sample gives 150,000 to 180,000 clones, roughly 90% of which show up once; approximately 20% is in the top ten. Sequencing was done on a sample of PBMCs. The receptor source for this set is a man aged 18 to 30 in good health and CMV-seropositive.

This clone is a singleton in its sample. J is TRBJ2-1 and V is TRBV4-3; D perhaps matches TRBD2 (5 bases). Deletions cut 0 bases from V and 0 bases from J, with 12 bases between. Germline CDR1 reads LGHNA; CDR2 reads YSLEER. This CDR3 has 17 residues. The CDR3: CASSQDMTEGSYNEQFF. The CDR3 region has the DNA TGCGCCAGCAGCCAAGATATGACCGAGGGCTCCTACAATGAGCAGTTCTTC.

For the CDR3, the DNA is TGTGCCAGCAGCCCCAGCGGGGTCACAGATACGCAGTATTTT. It specifies CASSPSGVTDTQYF. The V call is TRBV7-3, the J call TRBJ2-3; 7 bases align to TRBD2. The CDR3 covers 14 residues. Germline CDR1 and CDR2: SGHTA and FQGTGA. V shed 5 bases and J 2 bases; nucleotides not matched to a gene: 4.

The CDR3, as DNA: TGTGCCAGCAGCTTACGGCTAGCGGCGATCTACGAGCAGTACTTC. Encoded protein: CASSLRLAAIYEQYF. The genes are TRBV5-6 and TRBJ2-7, with 7 bases fitting TRBD2. Trimming at V came to 2 bases and at J to 3 bases, leaving 8 bases not matched to a gene. The germline CDR1 and CDR2 sequences are SGHDT and YYEEEE. The CDR3 is 15 residues long.

The chain uses TRBV5-6 and TRBJ1-1; 9 bases align to TRBD1. The germline V gene encodes CDR1 SGHDT and CDR2 YYEEEE. The CDR3 length is 14 residues. The trim removed 3 bases at V and 4 bases at J, leaving 4 bases unmatched. The CDR3 here is CASSWGTGTTEAFF. In nucleotides, the CDR3 is TGTGCCAGCAGCTGGGGGACAGGGACCACTGAAGCTTTCTTT.

The chain links TRBV6-5 to TRBJ1-6; 8 bases agree with TRBD1. V dropped 8 bases and J dropped 1; count of bases not matched to a gene: 4. Germline V gives CDR1 MNHEY, CDR2 SVGAGI. This CDR3 region has 15 residues. For the CDR3, the DNA is TGTGCCAGCCGCGGGGACAGGTCCTATAATTCACCCCTCCACTTT. Its protein product is CASRGDRSYNSPLHF.

The genes are TRBV5-4 and TRBJ1-1, with 11 bases fitting TRBD1. This CDR3 comprises 17 residues. Per the germline V gene, CDR1 is SGHNT and CDR2 is YYREEE (reference sequence). Losses at the gene ends were 2 bases for V and 0 bases for J; bases not matched to a gene: 6. For the CDR3, the DNA is TGTGCCAGCAGCTTACCAGGGACAGGGGGTATGAACACTGAAGCTTTCTTT. Its translation: CASSLPGTGGMNTEAFF.

The J gene is TRBJ2-5, the V gene TRBV5-1; D is perhaps TRBD2 (5 bases). The germline CDR1 and CDR2 sequences are SGHRS and YFSETQ. This CDR3 contains 16 residues. V was trimmed by 1 base and J by 4 bases, leaving 17 bases between them. The CDR3 spells CASSLRPRDRSETQYF. DNA for the CDR3: TGCGCCAGCAGCTTGCGGCCCCGGGATCGTTCAGAGACCCAGTACTTC.

The genes are TRBV2 and TRBJ1-5; D remains ambiguous. The ends were cut back, 4 bases at V and 1 base at J, with 20 bases in the middle. CDR1 is SNHLY and CDR2 is FYNNEI in the germline V gene. The CDR3 loop spans 18 amino acids. CDR3: CASSVLGRGIGSNQPQHF. The CDR3, as DNA: TGTGCCAGCAGTGTGTTAGGTCGAGGGATTGGGAGCAATCAGCCCCAGCATTTT.

This clone was counted a single time. CDR3 coding DNA: TGTGCCAGCTCACCACGGTGGAGAGGAAAAGGGGACCAAGAGACCCAGTACTTC. It yields the protein CASSPRWRGKGDQETQYF. This rearrangement joins TRBV18 to TRBJ2-5; possibly TRBD1 for D (5 bases). V was shortened by 1 base and J by 0 bases, with 18 bases between the two germline ends. The germline V gene encodes CDR1 KGHSH and CDR2 LQKENI. The CDR3 loop spans 18 amino acids.

The rearrangement uses TRBV19 and TRBJ2-7; 13 bases are a match to TRBD2. The ends lost 5 bases at V and 3 bases at J; junction bases unmatched: 7. Germline CDR1 and CDR2: LNHDA and SQIVND (reference sequence). The CDR3 runs to 16 residues. CDR3 DNA sequence: TGTGCCAGTAGTCCCGGACTAGCGGGAGTTGGCTACGAGCAGTACTTC. This gives the protein CASSPGLAGVGYEQYF.

V and J are TRBV14 and TRBJ1-1, with D perhaps TRBD1 (6 bases). Germline CDR1 SGHDN, CDR2 FVKESK. The germline V and J ends were trimmed by 4 bases and 5 bases, with 8 bases remaining between them. This CDR3 contains 12 residues. As DNA, the CDR3 is TGTGCCAGCAGCCCTCAGGGGACTGAAGCTTTCTTT. It is translated as CASSPQGTEAFF.